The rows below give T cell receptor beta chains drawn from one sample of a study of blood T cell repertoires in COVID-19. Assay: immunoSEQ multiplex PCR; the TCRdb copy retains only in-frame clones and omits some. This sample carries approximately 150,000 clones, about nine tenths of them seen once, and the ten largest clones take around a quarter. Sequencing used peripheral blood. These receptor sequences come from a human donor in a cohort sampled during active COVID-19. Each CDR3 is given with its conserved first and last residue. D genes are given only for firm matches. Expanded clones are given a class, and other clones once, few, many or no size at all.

DNA: TGTGCCAGCAAGGTCGGGACAATGAGCTCCTACGAGCAGTACTTC
CDR3: CASKVGTMSSYEQYF
V: TRBV2
size: -
length: 15
J: TRBJ2-7
D: -

DNA: TGTGCCAGCGGCCCCCACCGAGAGGCCACTGAAGCTTTCTTT
CDR3: CASGPHREATEAFF
V: TRBV6-2/TRBV6-3
size: -
length: 14
J: TRBJ1-1
D: -

DNA: TGCAGCGTTGTGTGGAGCGCGGGTACCTACGAGCAGTACTTC
CDR3: CSVVWSAGTYEQYF
V: TRBV29-1
size: -
length: 14
J: TRBJ2-7
D: -

DNA: TGTGCCAGCAGCACAAGCCCCGGACTAGCCTACGAGCAGTACTTC
CDR3: CASSTSPGLAYEQYF
V: TRBV7-6
size: once
length: 15
J: TRBJ2-7
D: TRBD2

DNA: TGCAGCACTGGACAGACCGCTAACTATGGCTACACCTTC
CDR3: CSTGQTANYGYTF
V: TRBV29-1
size: -
length: 13
J: TRBJ1-2
D: -

DNA: TGTGCCAGCAGCTTGGCTATGAGTACTAACTATGGCTACACCTTC
CDR3: CASSLAMSTNYGYTF
V: TRBV5-4
size: -
length: 15
J: TRBJ1-2
D: -

DNA: TGTGCCAGCACTCGGGACAGGGGGAACACTGAAGCTTTCTTT
CDR3: CASTRDRGNTEAFF
V: TRBV25-1
size: -
length: 14
J: TRBJ1-1
D: TRBD1

DNA: TGCGCCAGCAGCTACGGGACAGGGGGCTACAATGAGCAGTTCTTC
CDR3: CASSYGTGGYNEQFF
V: TRBV5-1
size: once
length: 15
J: TRBJ2-1
D: TRBD1

DNA: TGTGCCAGCAGCGCACAGGGATTGAACACTGAAGCTTTCTTT
CDR3: CASSAQGLNTEAFF
V: TRBV27
size: -
length: 14
J: TRBJ1-1
D: -

DNA: TGTGCCGGACAGGGTCGCAATCAGCCCCAGCATTTT
CDR3: CAGQGRNQPQHF
V: TRBV30
size: once
length: 12
J: TRBJ1-5
D: TRBD1

DNA: TGCGCCAGCAGCCAAGCGACAATCTCCTACGAGCAGTACTTC
CDR3: CASSQATISYEQYF
V: TRBV4-3
size: -
length: 14
J: TRBJ2-7
D: -

DNA: TGTGCCAGCTATAGAGATACAGGGGTTGGCTACACCTTC
CDR3: CASYRDTGVGYTF
V: TRBV6-6
size: -
length: 13
J: TRBJ1-2
D: TRBD1

DNA: TGTGCCAGCAGTGATCAGGGGGCGGTCACCGGGGAGCTGTTTTTT
CDR3: CASSDQGAVTGELFF
V: TRBV2
size: -
length: 15
J: TRBJ2-2
D: TRBD1

DNA: TGTGCCACCAGCAGAGGAGGCAGGGGCTTAAATCAGCCCCAGCATTTT
CDR3: CATSRGGRGLNQPQHF
V: TRBV15
size: -
length: 16
J: TRBJ1-5
D: -

DNA: TGCGCCAGCAGCCAAGAGGAGGGAAGGGTGGTCAGCCTGAACACTGAAGCTTTCTTT
CDR3: CASSQEEGRVVSLNTEAFF
V: TRBV4-1
size: -
length: 19
J: TRBJ1-1
D: -

DNA: TGCGCCAGCAGCCGAGGGACAGGGGGCGCCGAGCAGTACTTC
CDR3: CASSRGTGGAEQYF
V: TRBV4-1
size: -
length: 14
J: TRBJ2-7
D: TRBD1

DNA: TGTGCCAGCAGCCCGTGGGACAGGCGGTTGGACACTGAAGCTTTCTTT
CDR3: CASSPWDRRLDTEAFF
V: TRBV11-2
size: -
length: 16
J: TRBJ1-1
D: TRBD1

DNA: TGTGCCAGCAGCTCAGGGCGCACTGAAGCTTTCTTT
CDR3: CASSSGRTEAFF
V: TRBV13
size: -
length: 12
J: TRBJ1-1
D: -

DNA: TGCGCCAGCAGGGCCGGGACAGGGACCAATGAGCAGTTCTTC
CDR3: CASRAGTGTNEQFF
V: TRBV5-1
size: few
length: 14
J: TRBJ2-1
D: TRBD1

DNA: TGTGCCAGCAGTGAAGAGCTGAGACTAGTTGACATTCAGTACTTC
CDR3: CASSEELRLVDIQYF
V: TRBV2
size: -
length: 15
J: TRBJ2-4
D: -

DNA: TGTGCCAGCATTGGAACAGGGTACGGGGATGGCTACACCTTC
CDR3: CASIGTGYGDGYTF
V: TRBV6-6
size: -
length: 14
J: TRBJ1-2
D: -

DNA: TGTGCCAGCAGCCAAGATCGGATTGAGGGAGAGACCCAGTACTTC
CDR3: CASSQDRIEGETQYF
V: TRBV4-2
size: -
length: 15
J: TRBJ2-5
D: -

DNA: TGTGCCAGCAGTTCCGGGACAGGGTACGAGCAGTACTTC
CDR3: CASSSGTGYEQYF
V: TRBV27
size: -
length: 13
J: TRBJ2-7
D: TRBD1

DNA: TGTGCCAGCTCCCCACAGGGAGAAGATGAAGCTTTCTTT
CDR3: CASSPQGEDEAFF
V: TRBV18
size: -
length: 13
J: TRBJ1-1
D: -

DNA: TGTGCCAGCAGTGACCCCGGCAGGGGGAAAGAGACCCAGTACTTC
CDR3: CASSDPGRGKETQYF
V: TRBV25-1
size: -
length: 15
J: TRBJ2-5
D: TRBD1

DNA: TGTGCCAGCAGCTTAGGGACGCGTCAGGGGGTAGCGGGGCGAGCTGGGGCCAACGTCCTGACTTTC
CDR3: CASSLGTRQGVAGRAGANVLTF
V: TRBV7-6
size: -
length: 22
J: TRBJ2-6
D: -

DNA: TGCAGCGTTGGTGGGACAGGCCTAAGCACAGATACGCAGTATTTT
CDR3: CSVGGTGLSTDTQYF
V: TRBV29-1
size: once
length: 15
J: TRBJ2-3
D: TRBD1

DNA: TGTGCCAGCAGCCCCACCGGGACAGGGGGGGAGACCCAGTACTTC
CDR3: CASSPTGTGGETQYF
V: TRBV7-9
size: -
length: 15
J: TRBJ2-5
D: TRBD1

DNA: TGTGCCAGCAGGGACAGGGGGCACACCATATATTTT
CDR3: CASRDRGHTIYF
V: TRBV6-6
size: -
length: 12
J: TRBJ1-3
D: TRBD1

DNA: TGTGCCAGCAGTCTCTCCAGGGGAAGCTCCTACAATGAGCAGTTCTTC
CDR3: CASSLSRGSSYNEQFF
V: TRBV27
size: once
length: 16
J: TRBJ2-1
D: -

DNA: TGCGCCAGCAGCCAAGATCTCACAGGGACGAACACCGGGGAGCTGTTTTTT
CDR3: CASSQDLTGTNTGELFF
V: TRBV4-3
size: -
length: 17
J: TRBJ2-2
D: -

DNA: TGTGCCTGGAGTGTACTTAGTTGGACAGCCCACTACACCTTC
CDR3: CAWSVLSWTAHYTF
V: TRBV30
size: -
length: 14
J: TRBJ1-2
D: -

DNA: TGTGCCAGCAGCGTAGATTGGGACAGAGATCAGCCCCAGCATTTT
CDR3: CASSVDWDRDQPQHF
V: TRBV9
size: -
length: 15
J: TRBJ1-5
D: TRBD1

DNA: TGTGCCAGCAGCCTCCGTCGTAGCGGGGGCCCCTCCTACGAGCAGTACTTC
CDR3: CASSLRRSGGPSYEQYF
V: TRBV7-9
size: large
length: 17
J: TRBJ2-7
D: TRBD2

DNA: TGTGCCAGCAGCGGGCCGGGACAGGGGGCGCGGGGTCAGCCCCAGCATTTT
CDR3: CASSGPGQGARGQPQHF
V: TRBV5-8
size: -
length: 17
J: TRBJ1-5
D: TRBD1

DNA: TGTGCCAGCAGCGTAGCACCGGGACTTAGTCGGGAGACCCAGTACTTC
CDR3: CASSVAPGLSRETQYF
V: TRBV9
size: -
length: 16
J: TRBJ2-5
D: -

DNA: TGTGCCAGCGCCGGGACAGGGAACAGCGAGCAGTACTTC
CDR3: CASAGTGNSEQYF
V: TRBV7-6
size: -
length: 13
J: TRBJ2-7
D: TRBD1

DNA: TGTGCTAGCAGCTTAGGCAGGACAGTGAACACCGGGGAGCTGTTTTTT
CDR3: CASSLGRTVNTGELFF
V: TRBV7-7
size: few
length: 16
J: TRBJ2-2
D: -

DNA: TGCGCCAGCAGCTTGGGTGGGGGCCCCAACTATGGCTACACCTTC
CDR3: CASSLGGGPNYGYTF
V: TRBV5-1
size: -
length: 15
J: TRBJ1-2
D: -

DNA: TGCGCCAGCAGGGGACAGGAGAATGAAAAACTGTTTTTT
CDR3: CASRGQENEKLFF
V: TRBV5-1
size: -
length: 13
J: TRBJ1-4
D: TRBD1

DNA: TGTGCCAGTAGCGGGTACTCTGGAAACACCATATATTTT
CDR3: CASSGYSGNTIYF
V: TRBV19
size: -
length: 13
J: TRBJ1-3
D: -

DNA: TGTGCCAGCAGTTTCTACCCCTCCTACAATGAGCAGTTCTTC
CDR3: CASSFYPSYNEQFF
V: TRBV27
size: -
length: 14
J: TRBJ2-1
D: -

DNA: TGTGCCAGTTCCAAGAGGCAAGAGACCCAGTACTTC
CDR3: CASSKRQETQYF
V: TRBV19
size: -
length: 12
J: TRBJ2-5
D: -

DNA: TGTGCCAGCAGCTCCTCTCTTCTAGCGGGGGCCCACTACAATGAGCAGTTCTTC
CDR3: CASSSSLLAGAHYNEQFF
V: TRBV7-2
size: -
length: 18
J: TRBJ2-1
D: TRBD2

DNA: TGTGCCAGCACCACAACTCGACAGGGCTCAGGTTCACCCCTCCACTTT
CDR3: CASTTTRQGSGSPLHF
V: TRBV3-1/TRBV3-2
size: few
length: 16
J: TRBJ1-6
D: TRBD1

DNA: TGTGCCACCAGCAGAGATCCGGGACAGGGTGGGCAGCCCCAGCATTTT
CDR3: CATSRDPGQGGQPQHF
V: TRBV15
size: -
length: 16
J: TRBJ1-5
D: TRBD1

DNA: TGTGCCAGTAGCCTCGAGGGAGGGGCCGGGGAGCTGTTTTTT
CDR3: CASSLEGGAGELFF
V: TRBV19
size: -
length: 14
J: TRBJ2-2
D: TRBD2

DNA: TGTGCCAGCAGTTTCCAGGGTTCCTACGAGCAGTACTTC
CDR3: CASSFQGSYEQYF
V: TRBV27
size: -
length: 13
J: TRBJ2-7
D: -

DNA: TGTGCCAGCAGCCCGGGACAGGGAATTTCTGGCTACACCTTC
CDR3: CASSPGQGISGYTF
V: TRBV7-2
size: few
length: 14
J: TRBJ1-2
D: TRBD1

DNA: TGTGCCAGCAAGCCGGGACAGATCAACACCGGGGAGCTGTTTTTT
CDR3: CASKPGQINTGELFF
V: TRBV27
size: -
length: 15
J: TRBJ2-2
D: TRBD1